This T cell receptor (beta chain) was captured in a study of OX40 agonist ivuxolimab in advanced cancers. Study background: Dose-escalation patients suffered from hepatocellular carcinoma, melanoma, renal cell or head and neck cancer. The dose-escalation cohort was over 65% male, with a mean age of 60 years, ranging roughly 23 to 90. Regarding the study as a whole: Researchers report that CD8+ T cells had, on average, more expanded clones than CD4+. At doses 0.1 to 3.0 mg/kg, CD4+ and CD8+ clones expanded.

Profiled with immunoSEQ multiplex PCR; TCRdb holds only in-frame clones, not every one. Of 71,000 or so clones listed, approximately 90% are singletons. V was cut by 8 bases and J by 4 bases, with 11 bases left in between. The CDR3 contains 12 residues. In germline, CDR1 is MDHEN, CDR2 SYDVKM. This clone was counted a single time. Its target is unknown. The clonotype originates from an adult with an advanced solid tumor such as melanoma, head and neck, liver or kidney cancer. The chain joins TRBV28 to TRBJ1-2, with D tentatively TRBD1 (5 bases). The sequences come from CD4+ or CD8+ T cells sorted from blood, collected in a trial of the OX40 agonist ivuxolimab. The CDR3 DNA follows: TGTGCCAGCTTGGACAAGACCTATGGCTACACCTTC. This translates into CASLDKTYGYTF.